The 22 T cell receptor beta chains presented below share a single source sample, sequenced in a study of blood T cell repertoires in COVID-19. This table comes from immunoSEQ multiplex PCR, and its TCRdb copy is limited to in-frame clones, with some not included. The table records about 11,000 clones, about two thirds of them present only once. Sequencing input: peripheral blood. These receptors originate from a man aged 60-69 years with COVID-19, enrolled during active disease.

The CDR3 sequence is CASSYPGQGNEKLFF. The CDR3 DNA is TGCGCCAGCAGCTATCCGGGACAGGGAAATGAAAAACTGTTTTTT. V gene TRBV4-1 combines with J gene TRBJ1-4; 9 bases are shared with TRBD1. The V gene end was trimmed by 5 bases and the J gene end by 5 bases; junction bases not matched to a gene: 6. Germline values: CDR1 MGHRA, CDR2 YSYEKL. This CDR3 comprises 15 residues.

J is TRBJ1-1 and V is TRBV11-2; tentative D call: TRBD1 (6 bases). Trimming shortened V by 0 bases and J by 4 bases, and 12 bases separated the two germline ends. CDR3 length: 15 amino acids. Germline CDR1 reads SGHAT; CDR2 reads FQNNGV. The CDR3 nucleotides read TGTGCCAGCAGCTTAGAGGGACACTTATTCACTGAAGCTTTCTTT. Translated: CASSLEGHLFTEAFF.

This rearrangement joins TRBV5-4 to TRBJ2-3, with 7 bases aligning to TRBD2. Germline V gene sequence: CDR1 SGHNT, CDR2 YYREEE (reference sequence). Unmatched junction bases numbered 11, after V lost 3 bases and J lost 4 bases. The CDR3 is 16 residues long. CDR3 in amino acids: CASSSGGGSLADTQYF. The CDR3 DNA reads TGTGCCAGCAGCTCGGGAGGCGGGAGCCTCGCAGATACGCAGTATTTT.

This clone was detected once. The chain couples TRBV6-6 to TRBJ2-7, with 8 bases fitting TRBD1. Germline assignment: CDR1 MNHNY and CDR2 SVGAGI (reference sequence). There are 15 residues in the CDR3. After removal of 2 bases from V and 0 bases from J, the junction contained 3 bases not matched to a gene. CDR3 sequence (DNA): TGTGCCAGCAGTTACCGGACAGGGATCTCCTACGAGCAGTACGTC. Translating gives CASSYRTGISYEQYV.

The rearrangement joins TRBV29-1 to TRBJ1-1, with a tentative D call TRBD1 (5 bases). V was trimmed by 7 bases and J by 4 bases, leaving 16 bases between them. The CDR3 runs to 13 residues. CDR1 SQVTM and CDR2 ANQGSEA come from the germline V gene. This CDR3 reads CSESKGVGTEAFF. CDR3 DNA sequence: TGCAGCGAATCAAAAGGGGTGGGCACTGAAGCTTTCTTT.

This clone was seen more than once but under ten times. This chain links TRBV10-3 with TRBJ1-5; D is perhaps TRBD1 (5 bases). Per the germline V gene, CDR1 is ENHRY and CDR2 is SYGVKD. The CDR3 length is 15 residues. Trimming left V 3 bases short and J 2 bases short, with 11 bases between. CDR3 sequence: CAISDGARGNQPQHF. The CDR3 nucleotides read TGTGCCATCAGTGATGGGGCTCGGGGCAATCAGCCCCAGCATTTT.

This clone was found once. The rearrangement joins TRBV6-6 to TRBJ2-7; weak D call: TRBD2 (5 bases). The CDR3 totals 14 residues. Trimming stripped 0 bases from V and 1 base from J, with 7 bases between. CDR1 and CDR2 (germline): MNHNY, SVGAGI (reference sequence). The CDR3 nucleotides are TGTGCCAGCAGTTACTCGGACTTTTCCTACGAGCAGTACTTC. Protein product: CASSYSDFSYEQYF.

The gene calls are TRBV7-8 and TRBJ1-5; D gene uncertain. The CDR3 covers 14 residues. Germline assignment: CDR1 SGHVS and CDR2 FQNEAQ. The ends were cut back, 6 bases at V and 1 base at J, with 10 bases in the middle. The CDR3 loop is CASSSGMSNQPQHF. CDR3 bases: TGTGCCAGCAGTTCGGGGATGAGCAATCAGCCCCAGCATTTT. Based on the CDR3 plus reference TRBV7-8 and TRBJ1-5, the full variable domain is GAGVSQSPRYKVAKRGQDVALRCDPISGHVSLFWYQQALGQGPEFLTYFQNEAQLDKSGLPSDRFFAERPEGSVSTLKIQRTQQEDSAVYLCASSSGMSNQPQHFGDGTRLSIL.

The chain links TRBV4-1 to TRBJ1-1; D is uncertain. Trimming left V 1 base short and J 1 base short, with 7 bases between. Germline V gives CDR1 MGHRA, CDR2 YSYEKL. The CDR3 spans 14 residues. This CDR3 is CASSQGPRNTEAFF. CDR3 DNA: TGCGCCAGCAGCCAAGGTCCTCGGAACACTGAAGCTTTCTTT.

V and J are TRBV19 and TRBJ2-3, with TRBD1 matching over 9 bases. Unmatched junction bases numbered 6, after V lost 7 bases and J lost 1 base. This CDR3 comprises 15 residues. Germline V gene sequence: CDR1 LNHDA, CDR2 SQIVND (reference sequence). The CDR3, as DNA: TGTGCCAGTACCGGGACAGGGAGAGGCACAGATACGCAGTATTTT. This encodes CASTGTGRGTDTQYF.

The genes are TRBV4-2 and TRBJ2-3, with 12 bases fitting TRBD2. CDR1 is LGHNA and CDR2 is YNFKEQ in the germline V gene. The J segment lost 6 bases and the V segment lost 1 base, leaving 8 bases of the junction unmatched. This CDR3 comprises 17 residues. CDR3 bases: TGTGCCAGCAGCCAAGGGTCCCTAGCGGGGGGGCTGGATACGCAGTATTTT. Translating gives CASSQGSLAGGLDTQYF.

This clone has only a few counts. This chain connects TRBV6-5 to TRBJ1-2; TRBD1 might be the D (6 bases). The CDR3 contains 14 residues. Trimming removed 3 bases from V and 4 bases from J, with 12 bases in between. Per germline, CDR1 MNHEY and CDR2 SVGAGI. The CDR3 coding sequence is TGTGCCAGCAGTTATGGGGACACACGCTATGGCTACACCTTC. Amino acid sequence: CASSYGDTRYGYTF.

As to this clone: Other nucleotide sequences in the sample specify the same CDR3. The genes are TRBV11-2 and TRBJ1-1; 8 bases line up with TRBD1. Germline V gives CDR1 SGHAT, CDR2 FQNNGV. CDR3 length: 15 amino acids. The V segment lost 1 base and the J segment 5 bases; nucleotides outside the gene matches: 6. CDR3 coding DNA: TGTGCCAGCAGCTTAGCGGGACAGGCCGGAACTGAAGCTTTCTTT. As protein: CASSLAGQAGTEAFF. The full variable domain, rest sourced from reference TRBV11-2 and TRBJ1-1, is EAGVAQSPRYKIIEKRQSVAFWCNPISGHATLYWYQQILGQGPKLLIQFQNNGVVDDSQLPKDRFSAERLKGVDSTLKIQPAKLEDSAVYLCASSLAGQAGTEAFFGQGTRLTVV.

V is TRBV7-9 and J is TRBJ1-4; D not resolved. The CDR3 contains 14 residues. V was cut by 3 bases and J by 5 bases, with 10 bases left in between. Germline CDR1 is SEHNR and CDR2 is FQNEAQ (reference sequence). The CDR3 nucleotides read TGTGCCAGCAGCTTGTCACAGATAAATGAAAAACTGTTTTTT. Its protein product is CASSLSQINEKLFF.

The chain uses TRBV7-2 and TRBJ2-3; 15 bases match TRBD2. Germline V lookup: CDR1 SGHTA, CDR2 FQGNSA. V shed 2 bases, J shed 5 bases, and the junction held 11 bases outside the gene matches. The CDR3 has 19 amino acids. Here the CDR3 DNA reads TGTGCCAGCAGCTTATTTAGTTCCGGACTAGCGGGGGGGCGAGATACGCAGTATTTT. It translates to CASSLFSSGLAGGRDTQYF.

V and J are TRBV5-6 and TRBJ1-6; no firm D call. Germline V gene lookup returns CDR1 SGHDT and CDR2 YYEEEE. V was pared by 0 bases and J by 5 bases, with 6 bases between. CDR3 length: 14 amino acids. CDR3 bases: TGTGCCAGCAGCTTGGACACTAATAATTCACCCCTCCACTTT. This translates into CASSLDTNNSPLHF.

This chain links TRBV4-2 with TRBJ2-7; 9 bases match TRBD2. Germline lookup yields CDR1 LGHNA and CDR2 YNFKEQ. The trim removed 1 base at V and 6 bases at J, leaving 10 bases unmatched. The CDR3 loop spans 16 amino acids. DNA of the CDR3: TGTGCCAGCAGCCAAGCCGGGGCGGGGGGGCTCGGCGAGCAGTACTTC. This encodes CASSQAGAGGLGEQYF.

The rearrangement uses TRBV29-1 and TRBJ2-5; D not resolved. Trimming took 7 bases from V and 5 from J, leaving 20 bases between them. Germline V CDR1 and CDR2: SQVTM, ANQGSEA. The CDR3 loop spans 14 amino acids. Here the CDR3 reads CSALTKLLEETQYF. CDR3 nucleotide sequence: TGCAGCGCCCTAACAAAGCTGCTGGAGGAGACCCAGTACTTC.

This clone is categorized as medium-sized. This chain connects TRBV6-6 to TRBJ2-5, with 11 bases fitting TRBD2. Germline-derived CDR1 and CDR2 are MNHNY and SVGAGI (reference sequence). The CDR3 runs to 16 residues. The J segment lost 0 bases and the V segment lost 4 bases, leaving 4 bases of the junction unmatched. For the CDR3, the DNA is TGTGCCAGCAGTTGGCAACTAGCGGGAGACCAAGAGACCCAGTACTTC. This sequence encodes CASSWQLAGDQETQYF.

This chain uses TRBV5-1 with TRBJ1-5; the D is unclear. The CDR3 has 14 residues. Trimming cost V 0 bases and J 8 bases, with 12 bases left between them. Germline-derived CDR1 and CDR2 are SGHRS and YFSETQ. The CDR3 is CASSLGGGKEPQHF. The CDR3 DNA reads as TGCGCCAGCAGCTTGGGTGGAGGGAAGGAGCCCCAGCATTTT.

This clone showed up just a few times. This chain uses TRBV3-1 (or the pseudogene TRBV3-2) with TRBJ1-6, with 11 nucleotides matching TRBD1. This CDR3 region has 15 residues. V was clipped by 4 bases and J by 8 bases; unmatched bases: 4. The germline V gene encodes CDR1 LGHDT and CDR2 YNNKEL (reference sequence). CDR3 nucleotides: TGTGCCAGCAGCCTTGGGACAGGGGGGGATTCACCCCTCCACTTT. Translation: CASSLGTGGDSPLHF.

The chain is built from TRBV7-2 and TRBJ2-3; TRBD2 matches 10 bases. Looked up from germline, CDR1 is SGHTA and CDR2 is FQGNSA. With 6 bases clipped from V and 2 bases from J, the junction kept 17 bases outside the gene matches. This CDR3 is 19 amino acids long. In nucleotides, the CDR3 is TGTGCCAGCAGTTACAGAGGAATGGCTAGCGGGAGTCCCACAGATACGCAGTATTTT. It specifies CASSYRGMASGSPTDTQYF.